This TCR beta chain is drawn from a study of T cells after posttransplantation cyclophosphamide. Study findings and constraints: Later blood repertoires were often dominated by clones from the donor CD8+ memory compartment. TRB clonality was highly associated with recipient CMV seropositivity and reactivation.

Method: immunoSEQ multiplex PCR; TCRdb's copy keeps in-frame clones and lacks some. This sample has 35,000 to 55,000 clones, each found more than once. The sample holds many counts of this clone. Its antigen remains unknown. From germline, CDR1 is MNHNY and CDR2 SVGAGI (reference sequence). The CDR3 has 11 residues. This TCR derives from a man aged 35-49 years in good health, CMV-negative, and a related stem cell transplant donor. The sequenced material came from PBMCs. V is TRBV6-6 and J is TRBJ1-2, with a weak D call TRBD1 (5 bases). CDR3: CVAGNDYGYTF. For the CDR3, the DNA is TGTGTAGCAGGGAATGACTATGGCTACACCTTC.